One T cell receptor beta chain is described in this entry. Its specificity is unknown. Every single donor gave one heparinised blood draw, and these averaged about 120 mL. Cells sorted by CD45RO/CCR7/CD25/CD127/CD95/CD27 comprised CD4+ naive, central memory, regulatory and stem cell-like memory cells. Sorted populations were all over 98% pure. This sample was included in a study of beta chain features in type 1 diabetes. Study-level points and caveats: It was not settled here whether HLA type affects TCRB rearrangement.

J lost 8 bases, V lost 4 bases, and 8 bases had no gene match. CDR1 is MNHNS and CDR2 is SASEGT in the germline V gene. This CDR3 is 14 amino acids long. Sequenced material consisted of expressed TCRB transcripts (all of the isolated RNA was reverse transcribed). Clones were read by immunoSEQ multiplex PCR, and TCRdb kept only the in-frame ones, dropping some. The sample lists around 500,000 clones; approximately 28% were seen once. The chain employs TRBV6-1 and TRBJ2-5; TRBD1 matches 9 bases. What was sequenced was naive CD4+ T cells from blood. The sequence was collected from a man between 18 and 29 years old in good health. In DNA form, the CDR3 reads TGTGCCAGCAGTGGGACAGGGGCCTCGCCAACCCAGTACTTC. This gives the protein CASSGTGASPTQYF.